Listed below are T cell receptor beta chains from one sample, sequenced in a study of blood T cell repertoires in COVID-19. Here immunoSEQ multiplex PCR was the method, and the copy in TCRdb shows in-frame clones only, minus some. The sample has under 300,000 clones, about 90% seen once. Material: peripheral blood. The receptors were gathered from a man between 60 and 70 years old who had recovered from COVID-19. The CDR3 runs from the conserved cysteine through the conserved F or W. Each record gives: V gene, D gene, J gene, CDR3 protein. A D gene is named only where the DNA matches it firmly.

TRBV7-9	NA	TRBJ1-4	CASSLGQAYEKLFF
TRBV15	TRBD1	TRBJ2-2	CATSPGQGETGELFF
TRBV24-1	TRBD2	TRBJ2-1	CATSGLTSGVISSYNEQFF
TRBV2	NA	TRBJ1-2	CASSRRREGGYTF
TRBV6-5	NA	TRBJ1-1	CASSRMRAAAEAFF
TRBV3-1/TRBV3-2	NA	TRBJ2-3	CASSQEGRSSTDTQYF
TRBV5-1	NA	TRBJ2-5	CASSLQYQETQYF
TRBV19	TRBD2	TRBJ2-1	CASTSLAGGGIEQFF
TRBV6-6	NA	TRBJ2-7	CASSYSPSQRYEQYF
TRBV6-2/TRBV6-3	TRBD2	TRBJ2-1	CASTPRGGAGNEQFF
TRBV10-3	NA	TRBJ1-1	CAIRGTWGAFF
TRBV5-8	TRBD1	TRBJ2-5	CASSFKGAHQETQYF
TRBV30	TRBD1	TRBJ1-4	CAWSVQGAPGKLFF
TRBV7-2	TRBD2	TRBJ2-5	CASSLTSGGWETQYF
TRBV19	NA	TRBJ2-3	CASSKAGGGPSTDTQYF
TRBV9	NA	TRBJ2-1	CASSGRDTAYNEQFF
TRBV5-1	TRBD2	TRBJ2-1	CASSPIGGSGEARSYNEQFF
TRBV20-1	NA	TRBJ2-5	CSASFRETQYF
TRBV4-2	NA	TRBJ2-3	CASSPSGVGVGDTQYF
TRBV6-5	NA	TRBJ1-1	CASRDWTLNTEAFF
TRBV6-1	NA	TRBJ1-2	CASSSPQRANYGYTF
TRBV5-1	TRBD1	TRBJ1-1	CASSENNRDSTEAFF
TRBV12-3/TRBV12-4	NA	TRBJ1-1	CASSFGGTEAFF
TRBV7-9	NA	TRBJ1-5	CASSLGGGGNVNQPQHF
TRBV7-2	NA	TRBJ2-1	CASSLINNEQFF
TRBV11-1	TRBD2	TRBJ2-1	CASSPARPGGSEQFF
TRBV5-1	TRBD2	TRBJ2-1	CASSPQLWRGGRGNEQFF
TRBV9	TRBD2	TRBJ2-5	CASSARTSGWETQYF